Below are 26 T cell receptor beta chains sequenced from a single sample in a study of blood T cell repertoires in COVID-19 (dated by TCRdb to the early 2020s). The library was produced with the immunoSEQ multiplex PCR assay. In its TCRdb copy, this immuneACCESS table keeps in-frame sequences only and misses some clones. Where compared with another copy, unresolved V genes explain less than half of these, and the others have no known cause. The sample table records 40,000 to 55,000 clones; about 89% of these occur just once. The ten largest clones take up about 26% of the sample. Sequences were obtained from peripheral blood. These receptors came from a human donor in a cohort sampled during active COVID-19.

The chain recombines TRBV24-1 with TRBJ2-1; 11 nucleotides agree with TRBD2. Trimming took 4 bases from V and 4 from J; bases not matched to a gene: 11. Germline CDR1 reads KGHDR; CDR2 reads SFDVKD. The CDR3 spans 18 residues. The CDR3 DNA is TGTGCCACCAGTGAAACTAGCGGGGGTCCTCCGGGGTACAATGAGCAGTTCTTC. Translated, it gives CATSETSGGPPGYNEQFF.

J is TRBJ2-1 and V is TRBV3-1 (or the pseudogene TRBV3-2); 9 nucleotides align to TRBD2. V dropped 1 base and J dropped 15; count of bases not matched to a gene: 7. This CDR3 spans 13 amino acids. CDR1 is LGHDT, CDR2 YNNKEL, per germline (reference sequence). CDR3 DNA sequence: TGTGCCAGCAGCCAAGTACCAGCGGGGGGTCGGTTCTTC. This translates into CASSQVPAGGRFF.

This chain joins TRBV7-2 and TRBJ2-5; D ambiguous. This CDR3 region has 14 residues. Trimming took off 5 bases at V and 0 bases at J, with 10 bases between the two ends. The germline CDR1 and CDR2 sequences are SGHTA and FQGNSA. The chain's CDR3 is CASSARLYQETQYF. CDR3 coding DNA: TGTGCCAGCAGCGCCAGATTGTACCAAGAGACCCAGTACTTC.

V gene TRBV12-3 or TRBV12-4 combines with J gene TRBJ1-2, with unresolved D. The CDR3 has 13 amino acids. V lost 5 bases to trimming and J lost 3 bases, with 10 bases between them. The CDR3 is CASSSGEYYGYTF. CDR3 DNA: TGTGCCAGCAGTAGCGGGGAATACTATGGCTACACCTTC.

The chain uses TRBV7-9 and TRBJ2-2; 7 bases agree with TRBD1. Germline CDR1 is SEHNR and CDR2 is FQNEAQ (reference sequence). Trimming cost V 3 bases and J 1 base; bases outside gene matches: 2. CDR3 length: 15 residues. CDR3 nucleotide sequence: TGTGCCAGCAGCTTCAGACAGGGGAACACCGGGGAGCTGTTTTTT. Its protein is CASSFRQGNTGELFF.

This clone turned up a few times. The chain recombines TRBV7-6 with TRBJ2-3, with 8 bases identical to TRBD1. This CDR3 spans 13 amino acids. The V segment lost 5 bases and the J segment 8 bases; nucleotides outside the gene matches: 6. Germline CDR1 reads SGHVS; CDR2 reads FNYEAQ. The CDR3 loop reads CASSATGGSTQYF. CDR3 DNA: TGTGCCAGCAGCGCCACAGGGGGGTCTACGCAGTATTTT.

This rearrangement joins TRBV19 to TRBJ2-1; D possibly corresponds to TRBD2 (6 bases). Deletions cut 10 bases from V and 5 bases from J, with 15 bases between. Germline V gene sequence: CDR1 LNHDA, CDR2 SQIVND (reference sequence). This CDR3 region has 13 residues. The CDR3 spells CATWDFLNNEQFF. CDR3 in DNA: TGTGCCACCTGGGACTTCTTAAACAATGAGCAGTTCTTC. The full variable domain, its missing parts supplied by reference TRBV19 and TRBJ2-1, is DGGITQSPKYLFRKEGQNVTLSCEQNLNHDAMYWYRQDPGQGLRLIYYSQIVNDFQKGDIAEGYSVSREKKESFPLTVTSAQKNPTAFYLCATWDFLNNEQFFGPGTRLTVL.

The rearrangement links TRBV5-1 to TRBJ2-5; D is undetermined. CDR1 and CDR2 from the germline V gene are SGHRS and YFSETQ. V lost 0 bases to trimming and J lost 0 bases, with 9 bases between them. The CDR3 contains 15 residues. The DNA of the CDR3 is TGCGCCAGCAGCTTGGGAGACACGCACCAAGAGACCCAGTACTTC. It translates to CASSLGDTHQETQYF. Full variable domain (missing parts from reference TRBV5-1 and TRBJ2-5): KAGVTQTPRYLIKTRGQQVTLSCSPISGHRSVSWYQQTPGQGLQFLFEYFSETQRNKGNFPGRFSGRQFSNSRSEMNVSTLELGDSALYLCASSLGDTHQETQYFGPGTRLLVL.

This clone was observed a handful of times. The rearrangement links TRBV30 to TRBJ1-6; 10 nucleotides match TRBD1. Germline trimming cut 1 base from V and 9 bases from J; bases unmatched to any gene: 6. The V gene's germline CDR1 is GTSNPN and CDR2 SVGIG (reference sequence). CDR3 length: 15 amino acids. The DNA for the CDR3 is TGTGCCTGGAGTGGAAGACGGACAGGGGGTTCACCCCTCCACTTT. Translation: CAWSGRRTGGSPLHF. The whole variable domain, remainder taken from reference TRBV30 and TRBJ1-6, is SQTIHQWPATLVQPVGSPLSLECTVEGTSNPNLYWYRQAAGRGLQLLFYSVGIGQISSEVPQNLSASRPQDRQFILSSKKLLLSDSGFYLCAWSGRRTGGSPLHFGNGTRLTVT.

The sample holds one count of this clone. The chain recombines TRBV5-1 with TRBJ2-1; D is possibly TRBD2 (5 bases). The CDR3 covers 16 residues. Germline V gene sequence: CDR1 SGHRS, CDR2 YFSETQ. The V and J ends lost 4 bases and 7 bases respectively, with 21 bases between them. CDR3 region: CASSQGLEAAYNEQFF. CDR3 coding DNA: TGCGCCAGCAGCCAAGGACTGGAGGCAGCGTATAATGAGCAGTTCTTC.

V and J are TRBV9 and TRBJ2-1, with 9 bases fitting TRBD2. This CDR3 has 15 amino acids. Per germline, CDR1 SGDLS and CDR2 YYNGEE. The V segment lost 4 bases and the J segment 6 bases; nucleotides outside the gene matches: 8. CDR3 bases: TGTGCCAGCAGCCCCTTAGGGACTAGCCCCAATGAGCAGTTCTTC. It specifies CASSPLGTSPNEQFF. Full variable domain (outside the CDR3, taken from reference TRBV9 and TRBJ2-1): DSGVTQTPKHLITATGQRVTLRCSPRSGDLSVYWYQQSLDQGLQFLIQYYNGEERAKGNILERFSAQQFPDLHSELNLSSLELGDSALYFCASSPLGTSPNEQFFGPGTRLTVL.

This clone was seen only a few times. The chain links TRBV7-2 to TRBJ1-5; D possibly corresponds to TRBD1 (6 bases). Trimming took off 5 bases at V and 5 bases at J, with 10 bases between the two ends. Germline V gene data show CDR1 as SGHTA and CDR2 as FQGNSA. The CDR3 length is 13 residues. The CDR3 bases are TGTGCCAGCAGCGGTCACAGGGATCAGCCCCAGCATTTT. The encoded protein is CASSGHRDQPQHF. The full variable domain, with the rest looked up from reference TRBV7-2 and TRBJ1-5, is GAGVSQSPSNKVTEKGKDVELRCDPISGHTALYWYRQSLGQGLEFLIYFQGNSAPDKSGLPSDRFSAERTGGSVSTLTIQRTQQEDSAVYLCASSGHRDQPQHFGDGTRLSIL.

V usage is TRBV12-3 or TRBV12-4 and J usage is TRBJ2-7; the match to TRBD1 covers 7 bases. The CDR3 spans 13 residues. J gave up 5 bases and V 8 bases, and 9 bases lay outside the gene matches. CDR3 in DNA: TGTGCCAGCCAGAGACAGGGATTCCACGAGCAGTACTTC. Amino acid sequence: CASQRQGFHEQYF.

The chain is built from TRBV30 and TRBJ1-1; 8 positions match TRBD1. The CDR3 is 15 amino acids. V shed 4 bases, J shed 11 bases, and the junction held 18 bases outside the gene matches. The germline CDR1 and CDR2 sequences are GTSNPN and SVGIG (reference sequence). This CDR3 reads CAWTETRGLVRAAFF. The CDR3 DNA sequence: TGTGCCTGGACCGAAACCAGGGGGCTCGTCCGAGCTGCTTTCTTT.

This clone was recorded only once. V usage is TRBV4-1 and J usage is TRBJ2-1, with TRBD1 matching over 10 bases. With V trimmed by 4 bases and J by 5 bases, 2 bases remained unmatched. Germline V gives CDR1 MGHRA, CDR2 YSYEKL. CDR3 size: 14 residues. DNA of the CDR3: TGCGCCAGCAGCCGGACAGGGGGTAACAATGAGCAGTTCTTC. Protein: CASSRTGGNNEQFF.

The chain employs TRBV9 and TRBJ1-2; maybe TRBD1 (6 bases). Germline V lookup: CDR1 SGDLS, CDR2 YYNGEE. The CDR3 loop spans 14 amino acids. V was cut by 0 bases and J by 6 bases, with 12 bases left in between. Here the CDR3 reads CASSVGRAGDGYTF. The CDR3 DNA sequence: TGTGCCAGCAGCGTAGGTCGGGCAGGGGATGGCTACACCTTC.

The CDR3 loop reads CASSSGTRTDTQYF. Here the CDR3 DNA reads TGTGCCAGCAGCTCGGGGACTCGCACAGATACGCAGTATTTT. The V call is TRBV7-9, the J call TRBJ2-3; tentatively, D is TRBD2 (6 bases). Trimming took 4 bases from V and 1 from J, leaving 9 bases between them. CDR1 is SEHNR, CDR2 FQNEAQ, per germline (reference sequence). The CDR3 extends over 14 amino acids.

This clone has just a few counts. The genes are TRBV11-2 and TRBJ2-1, with a tentative D call TRBD2 (5 bases). Trimming stripped 7 bases from V and 6 bases from J, with 22 bases between. Germline V gene data show CDR1 as SGHAT and CDR2 as FQNNGV. The CDR3 consists of 16 residues. In nucleotides, the CDR3 is TGTGCCAGCACCTTTTCTCGGACTGGAGACACCAATGAGCAGTTCTTC. This gives the protein CASTFSRTGDTNEQFF.

Concerning this clone: This specimen includes other DNA sequences encoding the same CDR3. This chain joins TRBV5-1 and TRBJ2-3; the D gene is possibly TRBD1 (7 bases). The length of the CDR3 is 16 residues. Germline lookup yields CDR1 SGHRS and CDR2 YFSETQ. Trimming left V 0 bases short and J 1 base short, with 12 bases between. The CDR3 region is CASSLVGRGGTDTQYF. CDR3 nucleotide sequence: TGCGCCAGCAGCTTGGTAGGCAGGGGGGGCACAGATACGCAGTATTTT.

Only one count was recorded for this clone. J is TRBJ1-4 and V is TRBV5-4; TRBD1 aligns across 7 bases. The trim removed 4 bases at V and 0 bases at J, leaving 3 bases unmatched. This CDR3 is built from 15 residues. CDR1 is SGHNT, CDR2 YYREEE, per germline (reference sequence). The CDR3 DNA reads TGTGCCAGCAGCCTCGGGACAGCAACTAATGAAAAACTGTTTTTT. Amino acid sequence: CASSLGTATNEKLFF.

The gene calls are TRBV3-1 (or the pseudogene TRBV3-2) and TRBJ1-4, with 8 bases matching TRBD1. The CDR3 is 15 amino acids. Germline CDR1 is LGHDT and CDR2 is YNNKEL (reference sequence). V lost 2 bases, J lost 7 bases, and 6 bases stayed unmatched. CDR3 in DNA: TGTGCCAGCAGCCAAAGACAGGGGAGCAGTGAAAAACTGTTTTTT. It translates to CASSQRQGSSEKLFF.

This chain joins TRBV27 and TRBJ1-1; 7 bases fit TRBD1. The germline V gene has CDR1 MNHEY and CDR2 SMNVEV (reference sequence). CDR3 length equals 12 residues. With 5 bases clipped from V and 10 bases from J, the junction kept 7 bases outside the gene matches. The CDR3 reads CASSTQTGAAFF. The DNA of the CDR3 is TGTGCCAGCAGTACGCAAACAGGGGCAGCTTTCTTT.

The chain is built from TRBV18 and TRBJ2-7, with 8 bases aligning to TRBD1. The CDR3 loop spans 13 amino acids. Trimming at V came to 4 bases and at J to 9 bases, leaving 8 bases not matched to a gene. Per the germline V gene, CDR1 is KGHSH and CDR2 is LQKENI. The DNA of the CDR3 is TGTGCCAGCTCACTTGGACAGGGTGGGGTGCAGTACGTC. It translates to CASSLGQGGVQYV.

The chain uses TRBV7-8 and TRBJ2-7; TRBD2 matches at 11 bases. Germline loops: CDR1 SGHVS, CDR2 FQNEAQ. The CDR3 is 16 amino acids. The trim removed 3 bases at V and 0 bases at J, leaving 4 bases unmatched. The DNA for the CDR3 is TGTGCCAGCAGCTTCATAGCGGGGGGGAGCTCCTACGAGCAGTACTTC. Translation gives CASSFIAGGSSYEQYF.

The chain carries TRBV9 and TRBJ1-6; 7 bases agree with TRBD1. The CDR3 has 15 residues. Per germline, CDR1 SGDLS and CDR2 YYNGEE. V was pared by 4 bases and J by 6 bases, with 7 bases of the junction left unmatched. The CDR3 region is CASSPRTGGNSPLHF. The CDR3 DNA follows: TGTGCCAGCAGCCCCCGGACAGGAGGTAATTCACCCCTCCACTTT.

The V and J genes are TRBV28 and TRBJ2-4; 8 bases map to TRBD1. The CDR3 has 16 residues. The V gene end was trimmed by 2 bases and the J gene end by 6 bases; junction bases not matched to a gene: 9. Per germline, CDR1 MDHEN and CDR2 SYDVKM. CDR3 residues: CASSLIRGLAGNIQYF. In DNA form, the CDR3 reads TGTGCCAGCAGTTTAATCAGGGGGCTAGCCGGAAACATTCAGTACTTC.